Sequencing of this T cell receptor (beta chain) was carried out in a study of CXCR3-negative and CXCR3-positive naive CD8 T cells. General study points: Relative to CXCR3-negative naive cells, CXCR3-positive naive cells had more hydrophobic TRB CDR3s.

Triplicate roughly 300,000-cell sorts were made of each CD8+ T cell subset. Naive CD8+ T cells had a CD45RO-CCR7+CD27+CD95- phenotype. 5' RACE with UMI labels generated the TRB cDNA libraries. TCRdb re-called the 5' RACE reads and catalogs CDR3 proteins one per entry, DNA excluded. The clone table shows around 8,400 distinct CDR3 sequences, with the ten largest holding around 1.5%. For this clonotype: Its antigen is not identified.

Germline-derived CDR1 and CDR2 are MNHEY and SVGEGT. CDR3 size: 13 residues. Sequencing input: naive CXCR3- CD8+ T cells from blood. The sample's subset: CD45RO-CCR7+CD27+CD95- naive CD8+ T cells lacking CXCR3 (TNR3-). The receptor was derived from a human donor in good health. Some clones in this sample may be carry-over from other donors' samples. The chain joins TRBV6-2 or TRBV6-3 to TRBJ2-5; TCRdb returns TRBD1, unconfirmable since there is no DNA. The CDR3 loop is CAAAGQGGETQYF.